This T cell receptor (beta chain) was retrieved from a study of T cells in localized non-small cell lung cancer. Study conclusions and caveats: Uninvolved adjacent lung had higher T cell clonality than tumor and all other tissues. Heterogeneity within the tumor remains possible, as just one region underwent sequencing. A median about 62 of the top 100 tumor clones appeared in adjacent lung.

The method was immunoSEQ multiplex PCR; TCRdb's version includes in-frame clones alone and lacks a portion of them. The repertoire holds 12,000 or so clones, around 85% seen once, with 20% to 25% in the top ten. Regarding this clone: Antigen specificity is unknown.

The receptor comes from a male donor aged 60 or older with stage I lung adenocarcinoma. The starting material was peripheral blood, obtained before any cancer treatment.

The CDR3 nucleotides read TGTGCCAGCAGCTTTGCCGGAAACACTGAAGCTTTCTTT. This codes for CASSFAGNTEAFF. The chain links TRBV7-2 to TRBJ1-1; the D is unclear. The CDR3 has 13 amino acids. CDR1 SGHTA and CDR2 FQGNSA come from the germline V gene. The V and J ends lost 3 bases and 2 bases respectively, with 7 bases between them.